This is a list of T cell receptor beta chains from one sample in a study of beta chain features in type 1 diabetes. Profiled with immunoSEQ multiplex PCR; TCRdb holds only in-frame clones, not every one. Among hundreds of thousands of clones listed, about 16% were seen once. The sample was naive CD4+ T cells from blood. The origin of the receptors is a man aged 18 to 35 in good health. CDR3s include the opening cysteine and the closing phenylalanine or tryptophan. The order of the fields is clone size, D gene, V gene, J gene, CDR3 protein, CDR3 DNA. The D gene is left open where the match is weak. The size field is filled for only some rows; it gives once, few, many or a size class.

size: few; D: TRBD1; V: TRBV6-5; J: TRBJ2-5; CDR3: CASSPTGDPETQYF; DNA: TGTGCCAGCAGTCCGACAGGGGATCCGGAGACCCAGTACTTC
size: NA; D: NA; V: TRBV7-6; J: TRBJ1-5; CDR3: CASSLNQGNQPQHF; DNA: TGTGCCAGCAGCTTAAATCAGGGCAATCAGCCCCAGCATTTT
size: NA; D: NA; V: TRBV27; J: TRBJ2-7; CDR3: CASSPLSSGSYEQYF; DNA: TGTGCCAGCAGCCCCTTGAGCAGCGGCTCCTACGAGCAGTACTTC
size: few; D: NA; V: TRBV5-1; J: TRBJ1-5; CDR3: CASSLGAGGNQPQHF; DNA: TGCGCCAGCAGCTTGGGGGCAGGGGGCAATCAGCCCCAGCATTTT
size: few; D: TRBD1; V: TRBV9; J: TRBJ2-3; CDR3: CASSVWTGGSDTQYF; DNA: TGTGCCAGCAGCGTTTGGACAGGGGGCTCGGATACGCAGTATTTT
size: NA; D: NA; V: TRBV5-1; J: TRBJ2-3; CDR3: CASSRYRTAQDTQYF; DNA: TGCGCCAGCAGCCGCTACAGGACTGCGCAAGATACGCAGTATTTT
size: few; D: NA; V: TRBV4-3; J: TRBJ2-3; CDR3: CASSPGQTTSTDTQYF; DNA: TGCGCCAGCAGCCCTGGACAGACAACTAGCACAGATACGCAGTATTTT
size: few; D: NA; V: TRBV5-1; J: TRBJ1-6; CDR3: CASSSGDSASPLHF; DNA: TGCGCCAGCAGCTCGGGAGACAGCGCCTCACCCCTCCACTTT
size: NA; D: TRBD2; V: TRBV7-2; J: TRBJ2-3; CDR3: CASSLVIQRDIYTQYF; DNA: TGTGCCAGCAGCTTAGTAATCCAGCGGGATATATATACGCAGTATTTT
size: NA; D: NA; V: TRBV6-5; J: TRBJ1-1; CDR3: CASSPLRLRTEAFF; DNA: TGTGCCAGCAGTCCCCTGCGCCTCAGGACTGAAGCTTTCTTT
size: NA; D: NA; V: TRBV7-2; J: TRBJ2-7; CDR3: CASSLLQGYEQYF; DNA: TGTGCCAGCAGCTTATTACAGGGTTACGAGCAGTACTTC
size: NA; D: TRBD1; V: TRBV6-5; J: TRBJ1-2; CDR3: CASSYASGTGFYGYTF; DNA: TGTGCCAGCAGTTACGCTTCCGGGACAGGATTCTATGGCTACACCTTC
size: few; D: TRBD2; V: TRBV7-3; J: TRBJ2-1; CDR3: CASSSVGTKYNEQFF; DNA: TGTGCCAGCAGCTCAGTTGGGACTAAGTACAATGAGCAGTTCTTC
size: few; D: NA; V: TRBV6-5; J: TRBJ2-5; CDR3: CASTSGDQETQYF; DNA: TGTGCCAGCACCTCGGGAGACCAAGAGACCCAGTACTTC
size: NA; D: NA; V: TRBV6-6; J: TRBJ2-1; CDR3: CASRLAINEQFF; DNA: TGTGCCAGCCGGCTAGCGATCAATGAGCAGTTCTTC
size: few; D: NA; V: TRBV9; J: TRBJ2-1; CDR3: CASSAQTAYNEQFF; DNA: TGTGCCAGCAGCGCTCAGACAGCTTACAATGAGCAGTTCTTC